This T cell receptor beta chain was sequenced in a study of shared clonotypes between healthy human individuals. Study-level results: The researchers took only blood, and tissue repertoires probably look different.

Libraries were prepared by immunoSEQ multiplex PCR; TCRdb keeps only in-frame clonotypes and omits some of them. This repertoire shows about 520,000 clones, 90% to 96% found once; its top ten account for about 0.064%. Regarding this clone: Its cognate antigen is unknown.

CDR1 and CDR2 (germline): SGHAT, FQNNGV. The CDR3 sequence is 15 residues long. Deletions cut 1 base from V and 5 bases from J, with 11 bases between. The chain carries TRBV11-2 and TRBJ1-4; D is possibly TRBD1 (6 bases). The sequence came from a woman in her thirties in good health. The source material was naive CD4+ T cells sorted from blood. Subset reported: CD45RA+ positively selected. Written as DNA, the CDR3 is TGTGCCAGCAGCTTAGCTCGGGGGACAAATGAAAAACTGTTTTTT. Translated, it gives CASSLARGTNEKLFF.